The 32 T cell receptor beta chains below were found in one sample sequenced in a study of OX40 agonist ivuxolimab in advanced cancers. Libraries were prepared by immunoSEQ multiplex PCR; TCRdb keeps only in-frame clonotypes and omits some of them. The sample carries 63,000 or so clones, 65% to 85% recorded once. This specimen was CD4+ or CD8+ T cells sorted from blood, taken in a trial of the OX40 agonist ivuxolimab. These receptors all come from an adult with an advanced solid tumor such as melanoma, head and neck, liver or kidney cancer.

The chain joins TRBV4-1 to TRBJ1-4; TRBD1 is a possible D gene (5 bases). CDR1 and CDR2 from the germline V gene are MGHRA and YSYEKL. The CDR3 is 15 amino acids. Between the trimmed V and J ends, which lost 4 bases and 4 bases, there was a span of 13 bases. In DNA, the CDR3 is TGCGCCAGCAGCCCTGATGGGGGGGGTAATGAAAAACTGTTTTTT. Its protein is CASSPDGGGNEKLFF.

This rearrangement joins TRBV7-6 to TRBJ2-7, with TRBD1 matching 10 bases. CDR3 length: 15 residues. The germline V gene encodes CDR1 SGHVS and CDR2 FNYEAQ. V trimming: 4 bases; J trimming: 5 bases; junction bases outside the gene matches: 8. CDR3 protein: CASSYSGTGVDEQYF. The CDR3 DNA follows: TGTGCCAGCAGCTACTCCGGGACAGGGGTCGACGAGCAGTACTTC.

J is TRBJ2-7 and V is TRBV19; 8 bases align to TRBD1. The ends lost 3 bases at V and 0 bases at J; junction bases unmatched: 4. This CDR3 is 15 amino acids long. From germline, CDR1 is LNHDA and CDR2 SQIVND (reference sequence). CDR3 in amino acids: CASSIRTGLSYEQYF. The CDR3 DNA sequence: TGTGCCAGTAGTATCCGGACAGGGCTCTCCTACGAGCAGTACTTC.

V usage is TRBV11-2 and J usage is TRBJ1-2; no firm D call. Germline CDR1 SGHAT, CDR2 FQNNGV. V lost 1 base to trimming and J lost 8 bases, with 8 bases between them. The CDR3 loop spans 12 amino acids. In DNA, the CDR3 is TGTGCCAGCAGCTTAGTGATGTCGGGCTACACCTTC. It codes for CASSLVMSGYTF. The full variable domain, rest sourced from reference TRBV11-2 and TRBJ1-2, is EAGVAQSPRYKIIEKRQSVAFWCNPISGHATLYWYQQILGQGPKLLIQFQNNGVVDDSQLPKDRFSAERLKGVDSTLKIQPAKLEDSAVYLCASSLVMSGYTFGSGTRLTVV.

The chain is built from TRBV5-6 and TRBJ2-1; D not certain. This CDR3 region has 16 residues. Trimming pared 1 base from V and 8 bases from J, leaving 19 bases between. The germline V gene encodes CDR1 SGHDT and CDR2 YYEEEE. CDR3 residues: CASSLFSGRRGDEQFF. Here the CDR3 DNA reads TGTGCCAGCAGCTTGTTTTCCGGCAGGAGAGGAGATGAGCAGTTCTTC.

The genes are TRBV25-1 and TRBJ1-2; 12 nucleotides line up with TRBD1. The CDR3 consists of 16 residues. Germline CDR1 and CDR2: MGHDK and SYGVNS. V was pared by 1 base and J by 8 bases, with 8 bases of the junction left unmatched. The CDR3 sequence is CASSEFQGQGAGGYTF. The CDR3 bases are TGTGCCAGCAGTGAATTCCAGGGACAGGGGGCCGGGGGCTACACCTTC.

As concerns this clone: One end of the junction does not line up with germline, which may come from a read error. J is TRBJ1-5 and V is TRBV28; 8 bases are shared with TRBD1. Germline-derived CDR1 and CDR2 are MDHEN and SYDVKM. This CDR3 has 17 amino acids. The CDR3 reads CASSLPQGAVGNQSQHF. The CDR3 region has the DNA TGTGCCAGCAGTTTACCCCAGGGGGCTGTTGGCAATCAGTCCCAGCATTTT.

The chain carries TRBV19 and TRBJ2-7, with D possibly being TRBD2 (5 bases). With 2 bases removed from V and 3 bases from J, the gap between germline ends came to 8 bases. This CDR3 comprises 13 residues. Germline V gene lookup returns CDR1 LNHDA and CDR2 SQIVND (reference sequence). Here the CDR3 DNA reads TGTGCCAGTAGTATAAGCGGAAGCTACGAGCAGTACTTC. As protein: CASSISGSYEQYF.

V is TRBV29-1 and J is TRBJ2-3; D ambiguous. Trimming cost V 4 bases and J 4 bases, with 9 bases left between them. The CDR3 loop spans 12 amino acids. CDR1 is SQVTM and CDR2 is ANQGSEA in the germline V gene. CDR3 coding DNA: TGCAGCGTTGCGATGACTCCAGATACGCAGTATTTT. This translates into CSVAMTPDTQYF.

V is TRBV29-1 and J is TRBJ2-6; D unclear. Germline V CDR1 and CDR2: SQVTM, ANQGSEA. The CDR3 loop spans 14 amino acids. CDR3 residues: CSPTLSSGANVLTF. Written as DNA, the CDR3 is TGCAGTCCTACCCTGAGCTCTGGGGCCAACGTCCTGACTTTC.

The chain joins TRBV21-1 to TRBJ1-5; the DNA was not compared with TRBD1, the D call given in the table. TRBV21-1 corresponds to a pseudogene. The CDR3 contains 15 residues. The DNA of the CDR3 is TGTGCCAGCAGCAAAGGAGGAAGGGGTTTGCAGCCCCAGCATTTT. This encodes CASSKGGRGLQPQHF.

The rearrangement joins TRBV5-5 to TRBJ2-7; D is unresolved. In germline, CDR1 is SGHKS, CDR2 YYEKEE (reference sequence). This CDR3 region has 11 residues. Trimming left V 4 bases short and J 6 bases short, with 8 bases between. The CDR3 protein is CASSPRSEQYF. CDR3 DNA: TGTGCCAGCAGCCCAAGGAGCGAGCAGTACTTC.

The V gene is TRBV28, the J gene TRBJ1-5, with D possibly matching TRBD1 (5 bases). Germline assignment: CDR1 MDHEN and CDR2 SYDVKM. The CDR3 is 16 amino acids. Trimming removed 3 bases at V and 0 bases at J, with 12 bases between. The CDR3 nucleotides are TGTGCCAGCAGTTTGGAAGGGGCGAATAGCAATCAGCCCCAGCATTTT. Protein: CASSLEGANSNQPQHF.

The gene calls are TRBV19 and TRBJ1-3; D unclear. The CDR3 has 18 amino acids. The V gene lost 2 bases and the J gene lost 0 bases, with 17 bases spanning the gap. CDR1 is LNHDA, CDR2 SQIVND, per germline (reference sequence). The CDR3 nucleotides read TGTGCCAGTAGTATATTTATGACCCCGGGCAGCTCTGGAAACACCATATATTTT. Translating it yields CASSIFMTPGSSGNTIYF.

The rearrangement links TRBV6-6 to TRBJ2-2; D is uncertain. Germline CDR1 is MNHNY and CDR2 is SVGAGI (reference sequence). The V end was cut by 5 bases, the J end by 6 bases, with 7 bases between. This CDR3 is built from 12 residues. As DNA, the CDR3 is TGTGCCAGCAGTCCCTCCGCCGGGGAGCTGTTTTTT. This encodes CASSPSAGELFF.

The chain recombines TRBV2 with TRBJ2-7; D is unresolved. CDR3 length equals 11 residues. Germline V CDR1 and CDR2: SNHLY, FYNNEI. V was trimmed by 6 bases and J by 4 bases, leaving 7 bases between them. The CDR3, as DNA: TGTGCCAGCAGGGTCGGGTACGAGCAGTACTTC. It yields the protein CASRVGYEQYF.

The rearrangement joins TRBV29-1 to TRBJ2-7; D possibly matches TRBD1 or TRBD2 (5 bases each). V was trimmed by 6 bases and J by 0 bases, leaving 15 bases between them. CDR3 length: 14 residues. Germline V gives CDR1 SQVTM, CDR2 ANQGSEA. The CDR3 DNA sequence: TGCAGCGTAACCGGGACCGAGAGCTCCTACGAGCAGTACTTC. The encoded protein is CSVTGTESSYEQYF.

This chain connects TRBV19 to TRBJ1-2; TRBD1 matches at 9 bases. Germline trimming cut 5 bases from V and 5 bases from J; bases unmatched to any gene: 6. The CDR3 loop spans 14 amino acids. In germline, CDR1 is LNHDA, CDR2 SQIVND (reference sequence). CDR3 region: CASSGGQGGYGYTF. The CDR3 coding sequence is TGTGCCAGTAGTGGGGGACAGGGAGGGTATGGCTACACCTTC.

The genes are TRBV6-1 and TRBJ1-1; D is unresolved. The CDR3 contains 15 residues. Looked up from germline, CDR1 is MNHNS and CDR2 is SASEGT. V gave up 2 bases and J gave up 0 bases, with 10 bases separating them. The CDR3 sequence: CASSERVIMNTEAFF. The CDR3 coding sequence is TGTGCCAGCAGTGAAAGGGTTATCATGAACACTGAAGCTTTCTTT.

The V and J genes are TRBV6-6 and TRBJ1-1; 7 nucleotides agree with TRBD1. Germline lookup yields CDR1 MNHNY and CDR2 SVGAGI (reference sequence). The junction had 3 bases not matched to a gene; V was cut back by 6 bases and J by 2 bases. The CDR3 loop spans 13 amino acids. The CDR3 coding sequence is TGTGCCAGCAGCACAGGGGTTAACACTGAAGCTTTCTTT. It codes for CASSTGVNTEAFF.

This clone was observed at least ten times. The chain links TRBV27 to TRBJ1-6; D is unclear. Germline loops: CDR1 MNHEY, CDR2 SMNVEV (reference sequence). V lost 0 bases and J 0 bases, leaving 3 bases between the germline ends. The CDR3 length is 15 residues. The CDR3 sequence: CASSLSSSYNSPLHF. The CDR3 DNA is TGTGCCAGCAGTTTATCTAGCTCCTATAATTCACCCCTCCACTTT.

The chain has TRBV5-1 and TRBJ2-5; D may be TRBD2 (6 bases). Per the germline V gene, CDR1 is SGHRS and CDR2 is YFSETQ. This CDR3 comprises 16 residues. Trimming pared 4 bases from V and 4 bases from J, leaving 20 bases between. CDR3 protein: CASSPRGVGGGETQYF. DNA for the CDR3: TGCGCCAGCAGCCCCCGCGGCGTGGGGGGTGGAGAGACCCAGTACTTC.

The rearrangement joins TRBV2 to TRBJ1-5, with D hard to call. The CDR3 is 15 amino acids. CDR1 SNHLY and CDR2 FYNNEI come from the germline V gene. V gave up 7 bases and J gave up 3 bases, with 16 bases separating them. The CDR3 loop reads CASISRADTNQPQHF. As DNA, the CDR3 is TGTGCCAGCATTTCGAGGGCCGATACCAATCAGCCCCAGCATTTT.

This clone has only a few counts. CDR3 coding DNA: TGTGCCAGCAGCTTGGGGGCCCGAAATCAGCCCCAGCATTTT. It is translated as CASSLGARNQPQHF. V gene TRBV5-8 combines with J gene TRBJ1-5; D gene ambiguous. Trimming removed 0 bases at V and 4 bases at J, with 8 bases between. This CDR3 has 14 amino acids. Germline V lookup: CDR1 SGHTS, CDR2 YDEGEE.

V is TRBV5-6 and J is TRBJ2-2; no reliable D call. V lost 2 bases, J lost 1 base, and 9 bases lay in between. Per germline, CDR1 SGHDT and CDR2 YYEEEE. This CDR3 contains 15 residues. The CDR3 DNA sequence: TGTGCCAGCAGCTTATCTATTCTGAACACCGGGGAGCTGTTTTTT. Encoded protein: CASSLSILNTGELFF.

The chain combines TRBV5-1 with TRBJ2-5; TRBD2 might be the D (7 bases). V lost 0 bases and J 4 bases, leaving 13 bases between the germline ends. The CDR3 has 15 residues. Per germline, CDR1 SGHRS and CDR2 YFSETQ. The CDR3 here is CASSLGRGGGETQYF. As DNA, the CDR3 is TGCGCCAGCAGCTTGGGTCGGGGAGGGGGAGAGACCCAGTACTTC.

In its sample, this clone was seen once. V and J are TRBV12-5 and TRBJ2-1; 7 bases align to TRBD2. Germline V gene lookup returns CDR1 LGHNT and CDR2 FRNRAP. V lost 0 bases to trimming and J lost 0 bases; unmatched junction nucleotides: 8. The CDR3 covers 18 residues. CDR3 DNA: TGTGCTAGTGGTTTGGTACCCACTAGCGCGAGCTCCTACAATGAGCAGTTCTTC. It is translated as CASGLVPTSASSYNEQFF.

The chain uses TRBV19 and TRBJ2-2; TRBD1 might be the D (5 bases). The V and J ends lost 4 bases and 6 bases respectively, with 15 bases between them. The CDR3 loop spans 15 amino acids. Germline loops: CDR1 LNHDA, CDR2 SQIVND (reference sequence). As DNA, the CDR3 is TGTGCCAGTAGTACTACAGGAAAAGGGGCCGGGGAGCTGTTTTTT. Encoded protein: CASSTTGKGAGELFF.

The V and J genes are TRBV5-1 and TRBJ2-3; D gene ambiguous. The CDR3 consists of 12 residues. V dropped 2 bases and J dropped 6 bases, with 7 bases sitting between them. Germline CDR1 is SGHRS and CDR2 is YFSETQ. The DNA for the CDR3 is TGCGCCAGCAGCTTCCCATCGGATACGCAGTATTTT. Residues: CASSFPSDTQYF.

CDR3 bases: TGCGCCAGCGGGCGGGATGGTGCTGTCGGGGAGCTGTTTTTT. This sequence encodes CASGRDGAVGELFF. This rearrangement joins TRBV5-1 to TRBJ2-2; tentatively, D is TRBD2 (6 bases). V was cut by 7 bases and J by 7 bases, with 17 bases left in between. This CDR3 is 14 amino acids long. Germline CDR1 SGHRS, CDR2 YFSETQ.

This chain uses TRBV2 with TRBJ1-1; tentatively, D is TRBD1 (5 bases). CDR1 is SNHLY, CDR2 FYNNEI, per germline. Between the trimmed V and J ends, which lost 4 bases and 5 bases, there was a span of 17 bases. This CDR3 is 15 amino acids long. CDR3 coding DNA: TGTGCCAGCAGTGGTAAGCGGGGGAGAGGGACTGAAGCTTTCTTT. Translating gives CASSGKRGRGTEAFF.

V and J are TRBV6-5 and TRBJ2-3, with unresolved D. The V gene's germline CDR1 is MNHEY and CDR2 SVGAGI. This CDR3 has 15 amino acids. The germline V and J ends were trimmed by 6 bases and 3 bases, with 16 bases remaining between them. CDR3 region: CASRGSQLKTDTQYF. In DNA form, the CDR3 reads TGTGCCAGCAGGGGGTCTCAACTTAAAACAGATACGCAGTATTTT.